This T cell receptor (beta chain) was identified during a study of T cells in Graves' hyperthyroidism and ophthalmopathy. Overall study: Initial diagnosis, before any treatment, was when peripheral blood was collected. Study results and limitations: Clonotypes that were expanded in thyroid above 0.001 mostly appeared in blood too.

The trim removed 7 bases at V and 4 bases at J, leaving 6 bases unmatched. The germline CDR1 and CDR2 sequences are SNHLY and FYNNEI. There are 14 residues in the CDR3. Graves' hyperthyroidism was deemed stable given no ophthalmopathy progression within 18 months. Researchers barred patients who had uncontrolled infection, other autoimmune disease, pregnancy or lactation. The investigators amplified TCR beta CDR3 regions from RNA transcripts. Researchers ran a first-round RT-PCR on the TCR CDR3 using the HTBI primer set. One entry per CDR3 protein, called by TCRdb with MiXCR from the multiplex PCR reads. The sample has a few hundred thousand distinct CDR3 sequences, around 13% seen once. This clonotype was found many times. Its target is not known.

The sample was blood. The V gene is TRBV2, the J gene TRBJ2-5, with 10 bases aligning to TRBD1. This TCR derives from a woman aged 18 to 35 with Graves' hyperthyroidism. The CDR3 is CASISDRGGETQYF. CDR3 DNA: TGTGCCAGCATATCGGACAGGGGGGGAGAGACCCAGTACTTC.